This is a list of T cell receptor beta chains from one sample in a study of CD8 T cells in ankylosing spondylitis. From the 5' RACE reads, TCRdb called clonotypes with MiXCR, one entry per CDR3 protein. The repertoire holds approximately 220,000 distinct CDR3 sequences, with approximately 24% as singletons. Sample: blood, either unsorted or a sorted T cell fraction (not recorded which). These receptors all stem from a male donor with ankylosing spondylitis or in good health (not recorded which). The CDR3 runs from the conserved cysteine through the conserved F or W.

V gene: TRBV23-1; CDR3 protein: CASSRSTGGGESYEQYF
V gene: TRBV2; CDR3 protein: CASAYNRDRPNNEQFF
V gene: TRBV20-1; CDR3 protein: CSALTGDTNTEAFF
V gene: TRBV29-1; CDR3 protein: CSVPGSSYNEQFF
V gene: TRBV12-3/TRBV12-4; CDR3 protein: CASSGWTAPNTGELFF
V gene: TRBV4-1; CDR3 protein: CASSPPLSTQPQHF
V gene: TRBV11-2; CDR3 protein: CASSGGTSAQETQYF
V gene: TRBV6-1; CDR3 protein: CASSTIAGGPDTQYF
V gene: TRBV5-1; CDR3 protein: CASSLPADNEQFF
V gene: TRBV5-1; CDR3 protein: CASSDRGPTSTDTQYF
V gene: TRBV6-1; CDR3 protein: CASSELRGQPQHF
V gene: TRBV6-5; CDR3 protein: CASSYETSYNEQFF
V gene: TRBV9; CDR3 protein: CASTSRSTSGIPEQFF
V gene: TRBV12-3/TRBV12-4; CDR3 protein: CASSFRRIQETQYF
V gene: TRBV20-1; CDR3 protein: CSARGIAGGLQETQYF
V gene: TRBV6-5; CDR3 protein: CASSYSLGRRTEAFF
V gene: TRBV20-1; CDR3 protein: CSAAGTSGAYEQYF
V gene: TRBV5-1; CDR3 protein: CASSLEGGPLYGYTF
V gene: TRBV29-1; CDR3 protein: CSVERQGHSSRHAEQFF
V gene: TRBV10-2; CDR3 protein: CASSRLAGETDTQYF
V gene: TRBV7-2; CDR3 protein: CASSYVAGVGEQYF
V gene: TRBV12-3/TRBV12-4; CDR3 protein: CASAWRAGGETQYF
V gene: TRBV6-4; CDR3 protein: CASSGREGLEQFF
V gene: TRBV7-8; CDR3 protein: CASSGQTGFTDTQYF
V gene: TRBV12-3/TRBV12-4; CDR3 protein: CASSHDRDGDQETQYF
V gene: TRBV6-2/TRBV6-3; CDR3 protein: CASSYPSIQGVNEQFF
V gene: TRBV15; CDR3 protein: CATSRYAAGAGNEQFF
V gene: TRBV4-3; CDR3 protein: CASSQDGQGVEQFF
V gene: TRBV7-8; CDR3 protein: CASSPLTSAETQYF
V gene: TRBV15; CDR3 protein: CATSRVPVGNQPQHF
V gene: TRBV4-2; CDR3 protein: CASSQEYGYSNQPQHF
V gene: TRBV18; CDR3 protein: CASSPRQGDGNQPQHF
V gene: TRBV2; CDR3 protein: CATSGLAAGELFF
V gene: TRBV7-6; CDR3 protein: CASSFPYRGLETQYF
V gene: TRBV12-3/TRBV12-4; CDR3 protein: CASSLTQADTQYF
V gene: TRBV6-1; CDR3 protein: CASSPRTGLSGNTIYF
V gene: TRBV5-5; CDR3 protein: CASSLGDTGELFF
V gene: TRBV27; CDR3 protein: CASSLGLAGGPSYNEQFF
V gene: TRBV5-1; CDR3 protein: CASSVGQVSGANVLTF
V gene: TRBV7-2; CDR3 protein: CASSRQVHYNEQFF
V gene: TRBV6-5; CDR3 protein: CASSYSRQGKVEQFF
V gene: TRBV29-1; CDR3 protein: CSVSRSYEQYF
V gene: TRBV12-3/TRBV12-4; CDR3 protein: CASSFHQSRNEQYF
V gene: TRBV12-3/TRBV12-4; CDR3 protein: CASSRIVGQGNTEAFF